The 20 T cell receptor beta chains below come from one sample, sequenced in a study of blood T cells in healthy people across ages. Together with a sample-barcoded 5' primer, a J-beta primer mix was included in a second PCR lasting 7 to 11 cycles. TCRdb re-analysed the 5' RACE reads in MiXCR, keeping a single row per CDR3 protein. Found here are roughly 1,300,000 distinct CDR3 sequences, 45% to 70% of them singletons; the top ten hold over 6.5%. The sample consisted of blood. These receptors originate from a man aged 18 to 30 in good health.

The count of this clonotype is one. The chain combines TRBV3-1 with TRBJ1-2; D not resolved. Trimming shortened V by 0 bases and J by 6 bases, and 8 bases separated the two germline ends. Germline CDR1 is LGHDT and CDR2 is YNNKEL (reference sequence). CDR3 length: 13 amino acids. In DNA, the CDR3 is TGTGCCAGCAGCCAAGATCGTGGAAATGGCTACACCTTC. Its translation is CASSQDRGNGYTF. Together with reference TRBV3-1 and TRBJ1-2, the CDR3 gives the full variable domain: DTAVSQTPKYLVTQMGNDKSIKCEQNLGHDTMYWYKQDSKKFLKIMFSYNNKELIINETVPNRFSPKSPDKAHLNLHINSLELGDSAVYFCASSQDRGNGYTFGSGTRLTVV.

J is TRBJ2-1 and V is TRBV20-1; D uncertain. Germline V CDR1 and CDR2: DFQATT, SNEGSKA (reference sequence). Trimming removed 2 bases from V and 0 bases from J, with 11 bases in between. CDR3 length: 15 amino acids. The CDR3 sequence: CSARTLRSSYNEQFF. CDR3 sequence (DNA): TGCAGTGCTAGAACCCTTAGGAGCTCCTACAATGAGCAGTTCTTC.

This clonotype was counted ten times or more. The chain joins TRBV20-1 to TRBJ2-3; D not resolved. The length of the CDR3 is 13 residues. CDR1 is DFQATT, CDR2 SNEGSKA, per germline (reference sequence). V was cut by 5 bases and J by 2 bases, with 11 bases left in between. CDR3 in DNA: TGCAGTGCTCAGTGGGGATACACAGATACGCAGTATTTT. It is translated as CSAQWGYTDTQYF.

A few counts support this clonotype. The chain is built from TRBV14 and TRBJ2-1; 8 positions agree with TRBD1. Germline V CDR1 and CDR2: SGHDN, FVKESK. The V gene end was trimmed by 4 bases and the J gene end by 4 bases; junction bases not matched to a gene: 6. The CDR3 length is 15 residues. CDR3 sequence reads: CASSPPDRVYNEQFF. In DNA, the CDR3 is TGTGCCAGCAGCCCCCCGGACAGGGTATACAATGAGCAGTTCTTC.

This clonotype showed up just once. This rearrangement joins TRBV20-1 to TRBJ2-7; D is tentatively TRBD1 or TRBD2 (6 bases each). Germline V lookup: CDR1 DFQATT, CDR2 SNEGSKA (reference sequence). The CDR3 runs 16 residues. Trimming pared 0 bases from V and 0 bases from J, leaving 15 bases between. CDR3 sequence: CSARDRGLHSSYEQYF. In nucleotides, the CDR3 is TGCAGTGCTAGAGATCGGGGGCTTCACAGCTCCTACGAGCAGTACTTC.

The V and J genes are TRBV11-2 and TRBJ1-1, with D hard to call. Trimming took off 3 bases at V and 1 base at J, with 9 bases between the two ends. This CDR3 is 14 amino acids long. Germline CDR1 reads SGHAT; CDR2 reads FQNNGV. CDR3 in DNA: TGTGCCAGCAGCTTTGACGGGAGGAACACTGAAGCTTTCTTT. It yields the protein CASSFDGRNTEAFF.

This clonotype was counted between two and nine times. The CDR3 bases are TGTGCCAGCAGCCGCCGGGGGTCCTATAATTCACCCCTCCACTTT. This codes for CASSRRGSYNSPLHF. The V call is TRBV12-3 or TRBV12-4, the J call TRBJ1-6; a possible D gene is TRBD1 (5 bases). Trimming removed 6 bases from V and 1 base from J, with 10 bases in between. The length of the CDR3 is 15 residues.

This clonotype was counted a few times. The rearrangement uses TRBV4-2 and TRBJ2-7, with D possibly being TRBD1 (6 bases). Deletions cut 4 bases from V and 3 bases from J, with 10 bases between. The germline CDR1 and CDR2 sequences are LGHNA and YNFKEQ. CDR3 length: 13 residues. The CDR3 loop reads CASSPNRDYEQYF. As DNA, the CDR3 is TGTGCCAGCAGCCCAAACAGGGACTACGAGCAGTACTTC.

This sequence joins TRBV29-1 and TRBJ2-2, with TRBD1 matching 8 bases. V gave up 3 bases and J gave up 3 bases; unmatched junction bases: 3. This CDR3 contains 14 residues. Germline CDR1 reads SQVTM; CDR2 reads ANQGSEA. CDR3 in DNA: TGCAGCGTTGATCCAGGGGGCCACACCGGGGAGCTGTTTTTT. It codes for CSVDPGGHTGELFF.

This sequence joins TRBV5-1 and TRBJ2-7; D is undetermined. The CDR3 length is 16 residues. Trimming shortened V by 0 bases and J by 0 bases, and 13 bases separated the two germline ends. Germline CDR1 is SGHRS and CDR2 is YFSETQ. The CDR3: CASSLGLGLSSYEQYF. The CDR3, as DNA: TGCGCCAGCAGCTTGGGATTAGGTCTTAGCTCCTACGAGCAGTACTTC.

The chain couples TRBV10-3 to TRBJ1-2, with TRBD1 matching 7 bases. The V and J ends lost 2 bases and 6 bases, in that order; junction bases with no gene match: 15. Looked up from germline, CDR1 is ENHRY and CDR2 is SYGVKD. The CDR3 loop spans 17 amino acids. The CDR3 is CAISEALGTVNLNGYTF. The CDR3 bases are TGTGCCATCAGTGAGGCCCTCGGGACAGTTAACCTGAATGGCTACACCTTC.

This clonotype was detected a few times. The chain is built from TRBV4-1 and TRBJ2-4; no definite D call. CDR3 length: 16 residues. Germline V gene sequence: CDR1 MGHRA, CDR2 YSYEKL. V was trimmed by 0 bases and J by 2 bases, leaving 11 bases between them. CDR3 DNA sequence: TGCGCCAGCAGCCAAGATGGGCTGAGCCCCAAAAACATTCAGTACTTC. It translates to CASSQDGLSPKNIQYF.

V usage is TRBV7-6 and J usage is TRBJ2-3, with 7 bases fitting TRBD2. This CDR3 region has 16 residues. V lost 4 bases and J lost 4; bases outside the gene matches: 11. Germline CDR1 SGHVS, CDR2 FNYEAQ. CDR3: CASSSHLGGSADTQYF. The CDR3 DNA sequence: TGTGCCAGCAGCTCCCATTTGGGGGGGAGCGCAGATACGCAGTATTTT. The whole variable domain, filled in from reference TRBV7-6 and TRBJ2-3, reads GAGVSQSPRYKVTKRGQDVALRCDPISGHVSLYWYRQALGQGPEFLTYFNYEAQQDKSGLPNDRFSAERPEGSISTLTIQRTEQRDSAMYRCASSSHLGGSADTQYFGPGTRLTVL.

As concerns this clonotype: Its ends do not fully match the called genes, so a read error is possible. The chain links TRBV18 to TRBJ2-1; 7 bases are shared with TRBD1. The CDR3 contains 16 residues. Germline CDR1 is KGHSH and CDR2 is LQKENI. The CDR3 sequence: CVSSPPRGLTDTEQFF. The CDR3 nucleotides are TGTGTCAGCTCACCCCCGAGGGGGCTAACGGACACTGAGCAGTTCTTC.

The CDR3 sequence is CAIPDRTGTQYF. In nucleotides, the CDR3 is TGTGCCATCCCAGACCGCACGGGGACCCAGTACTTC. This chain links TRBV27 with TRBJ2-5; D not certain. The CDR3 has 12 amino acids. V was shortened by 10 bases and J by 7 bases, with 16 bases between the two germline ends. Germline-derived CDR1 and CDR2 are MNHEY and SMNVEV (reference sequence).

The chain recombines TRBV29-1 with TRBJ2-7; D is ambiguous. The germline V and J ends were trimmed by 1 base and 4 bases, with 17 bases remaining between them. CDR1 is SQVTM and CDR2 is ANQGSEA in the germline V gene. The CDR3 has 15 residues. Here the CDR3 reads CSVEGRLRRDYEQYF. CDR3 sequence (DNA): TGCAGCGTTGAAGGCCGGCTCCGGAGAGATTACGAGCAGTACTTC.

This chain joins TRBV29-1 and TRBJ2-5, with 9 bases lining up with TRBD1. CDR3 length: 15 residues. J gave up 1 base and V 8 bases, and 11 bases lay outside the gene matches. Germline V gene lookup returns CDR1 SQVTM and CDR2 ANQGSEA. The DNA of the CDR3 is TGCAGCTCCCGTCGGGACAGGGACCTCCAAGAGACCCAGTACTTC. Translating gives CSSRRDRDLQETQYF.

This rearrangement joins TRBV20-1 to TRBJ1-4, with D uncertain. This CDR3 is built from 13 residues. Germline lookup yields CDR1 DFQATT and CDR2 SNEGSKA (reference sequence). V was cut by 1 base and J by 0 bases, with 3 bases left in between. The CDR3 is CSARVATNEKLFF. CDR3 nucleotides: TGCAGTGCTAGAGTCGCAACTAATGAAAAACTGTTTTTT.

Turning to this clonotype: This may be a read error: a much more frequent sequence differs by one nucleotide. The chain links TRBV6-4 to TRBJ2-6, with D perhaps TRBD2 (5 bases). The CDR3 is made up of 14 amino acids. Germline loops: CDR1 MRHNA, CDR2 SNTAGT. CDR3 loop: CASSERTGTNVLTF. As DNA, the CDR3 is TGTGCCAGCAGTGAGAGGACTGGGACCAACGTCCTGACTTTC.

V gene TRBV10-1 combines with J gene TRBJ2-3; the D is unclear. In germline, CDR1 is WNHNN, CDR2 SYGVQD (reference sequence). The CDR3 length is 13 residues. The V end was cut by 2 bases, the J end by 6 bases, with 9 bases between. In nucleotides, the CDR3 is TGCGCCAGCAGTGAGGTCGACGGCGATACGCAGTATTTT. Encoded protein: CASSEVDGDTQYF.